These T cell receptor beta chains were read from a single sample in a study of cytomegalovirus exposure and HLA in healthy donors. Profiling relied on immunoSEQ multiplex PCR, and the TCRdb table lists in-frame clones only, not all of them. The sample has roughly 61,000 clones; more than 75% are singletons. Sequencing used PBMCs. These receptors were collected from a male donor in good health and CMV-seronegative. CDR3s include the opening cysteine and the closing phenylalanine or tryptophan. The D gene is left open where the match is weak. Clone size is given for some rows only: seen once, a few or many times, or a class if the clone is expanded.

CDR3aa	CDR3nt	v_gene	d_gene	abundance	j_gene
CASSPGADTQYF	TGTGCCAGCAGCCCAGGGGCAGATACGCAGTATTTT	TRBV7-2	.	.	TRBJ2-3
CASSLTGSGGLTDTQYF	TGTGCCAGCAGCTTAACGGGTAGCGGGGGGTTAACAGATACGCAGTATTTT	TRBV7-3	TRBD2	.	TRBJ2-3
CASSDAGNVETQYF	TGTGCCAGCAGTGACGCAGGGAACGTGGAGACCCAGTACTTC	TRBV6-1	.	.	TRBJ2-5
CASSGGRTGRSYEQYF	TGTGCCAGCAGTGGGGGGCGGACAGGGAGGTCCTACGAGCAGTACTTC	TRBV2	TRBD1	few	TRBJ2-7
CATSRVMSTNEKLFF	TGTGCCACCAGCAGAGTTATGTCAACTAATGAAAAACTGTTTTTT	TRBV15	.	.	TRBJ1-4
CASSSSAMRQAGRNTIYF	TGTGCCAGCAGCTCTAGTGCTATGCGGCAGGCAGGGCGAAACACCATATATTTT	TRBV7-8	.	.	TRBJ1-3
CSGQRLNTEAFF	TGCAGCGGACAGCGTTTGAACACTGAAGCTTTCTTT	TRBV29-1	.	.	TRBJ1-1
CAWKTLNQPQHF	TGTGCCTGGAAGACTCTTAATCAGCCCCAGCATTTT	TRBV30	.	.	TRBJ1-5
CASSLAPKSGQVNTEAFF	TGTGCCAGCAGCTTAGCGCCAAAATCGGGACAGGTAAACACTGAAGCTTTCTTT	TRBV7-2	TRBD1	.	TRBJ1-1
CASSPGSYEQYF	TGTGCCAGCAGCCCAGGGTCCTACGAGCAGTACTTC	TRBV27	.	.	TRBJ2-7
CASSQVAGAYNEQFF	TGCGCCAGCAGCCAAGTAGCGGGGGCCTACAATGAGCAGTTCTTC	TRBV4-3	TRBD2	few	TRBJ2-1
CATGRPNQPQHF	TGTGCCACAGGGAGGCCTAATCAGCCCCAGCATTTT	TRBV6-6	.	few	TRBJ1-5